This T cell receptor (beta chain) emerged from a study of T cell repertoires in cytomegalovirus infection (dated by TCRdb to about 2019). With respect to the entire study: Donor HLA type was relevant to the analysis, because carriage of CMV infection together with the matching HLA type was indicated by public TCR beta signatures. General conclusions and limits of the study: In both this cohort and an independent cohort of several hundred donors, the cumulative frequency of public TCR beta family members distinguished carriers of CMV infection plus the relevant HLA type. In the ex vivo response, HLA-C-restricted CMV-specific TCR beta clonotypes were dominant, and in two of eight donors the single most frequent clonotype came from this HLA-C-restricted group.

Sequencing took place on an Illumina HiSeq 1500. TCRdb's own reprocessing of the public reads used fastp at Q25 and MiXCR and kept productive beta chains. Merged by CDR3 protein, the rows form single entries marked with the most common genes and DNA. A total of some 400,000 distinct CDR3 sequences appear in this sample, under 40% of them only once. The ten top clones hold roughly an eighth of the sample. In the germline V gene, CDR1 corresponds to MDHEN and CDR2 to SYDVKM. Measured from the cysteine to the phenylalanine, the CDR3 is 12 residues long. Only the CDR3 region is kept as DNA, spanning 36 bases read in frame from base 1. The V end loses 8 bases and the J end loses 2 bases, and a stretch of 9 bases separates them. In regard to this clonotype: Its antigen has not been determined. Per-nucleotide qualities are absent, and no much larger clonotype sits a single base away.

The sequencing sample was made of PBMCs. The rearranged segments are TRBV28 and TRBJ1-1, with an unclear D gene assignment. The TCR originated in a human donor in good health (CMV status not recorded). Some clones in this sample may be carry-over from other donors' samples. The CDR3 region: CASRKLNTEAFF. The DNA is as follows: TGTGCCAGCCGGAAGTTAAACACTGAAGCTTTCTTT.